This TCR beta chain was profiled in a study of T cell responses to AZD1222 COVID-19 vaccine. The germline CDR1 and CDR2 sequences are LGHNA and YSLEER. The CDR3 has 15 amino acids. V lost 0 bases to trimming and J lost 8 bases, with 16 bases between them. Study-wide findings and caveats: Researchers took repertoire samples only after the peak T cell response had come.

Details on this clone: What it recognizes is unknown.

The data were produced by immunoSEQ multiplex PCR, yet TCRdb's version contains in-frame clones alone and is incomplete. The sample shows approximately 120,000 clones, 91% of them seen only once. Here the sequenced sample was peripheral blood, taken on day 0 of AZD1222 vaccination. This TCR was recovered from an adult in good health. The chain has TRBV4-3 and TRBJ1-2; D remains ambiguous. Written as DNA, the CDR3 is TGCGCCAGCAGCCAAGATACAACTCTTCGAGCCGGCTACACCTTC. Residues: CASSQDTTLRAGYTF.